The 24 T cell receptor beta chains reported below all come from one sample, sequenced in a study of T cells in Graves' hyperthyroidism and ophthalmopathy. Amplification targeted TCR beta CDR3 regions from RNA transcripts. A first-round RT-PCR of the TCR CDR3 used the HTBI primer set. One entry per CDR3 protein results from TCRdb running MiXCR on the multiplex PCR reads. The sample contains approximately 300,000 distinct CDR3 sequences, about a sixth of which appear only once. The sequencing sample was made of blood. Receptors were obtained from a woman in her sixties or seventies with Graves' ophthalmopathy.

The chain has TRBV5-1 and TRBJ2-1; tentatively, D is TRBD2 (6 bases). Trimming left V 4 bases short and J 6 bases short, with 11 bases between. CDR1 is SGHRS, CDR2 YFSETQ, per germline. The CDR3 covers 13 residues. The CDR3: CASSQGLFNEQFF. CDR3 sequence (DNA): TGCGCCAGCAGCCAGGGACTCTTCAATGAGCAGTTCTTC.

In the case of this clonotype: A read error may explain this, as a much larger clone is one base away. This chain uses TRBV27 with TRBJ2-7, with a weak D call TRBD1 (7 bases). CDR1 MNHEY and CDR2 SMNVEV come from the germline V gene (reference sequence). CDR3 length: 16 residues. The CDR3 coding sequence is TGTGCCAGCAGTTTTCGAGCGACAGGGAGGCCCTACAAGCAGTACTTC. Protein: CASSFRATGRPYKQYF.

V and J are TRBV20-1 and TRBJ1-3, with a weak D call TRBD1 (5 bases). The V end lost 3 bases, the J end lost 0 bases, and 12 bases lay between the germline ends. Germline V gene lookup returns CDR1 DFQATT and CDR2 SNEGSKA (reference sequence). The CDR3 has 15 residues. CDR3 sequence reads: CSARRDVHSGNTIYF. CDR3 coding DNA: TGCAGTGCTAGGCGGGACGTTCACTCTGGAAACACCATATATTTT.

The sample holds a few counts of this clonotype. The chain carries TRBV20-1 and TRBJ2-1; 12 nucleotides match TRBD2. The junction had 8 bases not matched to a gene; V was cut back by 1 base and J by 1 base. This CDR3 region has 18 residues. The V gene's germline CDR1 is DFQATT and CDR2 SNEGSKA (reference sequence). In nucleotides, the CDR3 is TGCAGTGCTAGAGGGGCTAGCGGGAGGGAGGGATCCTACAATGAGCAGTTCTTC. Protein sequence: CSARGASGREGSYNEQFF.

The sample holds a few counts of this clonotype. The CDR3 here is CASSVTGVENTEAFF. The CDR3 region has the DNA TGCGCCAGCAGCGTGACAGGGGTCGAGAACACTGAAGCTTTCTTT. The chain links TRBV5-1 to TRBJ1-1; 8 positions match TRBD1. CDR3 length: 15 amino acids. V lost 4 bases and J lost 1; bases outside the gene matches: 6. Looked up from germline, CDR1 is SGHRS and CDR2 is YFSETQ.

The chain recombines TRBV6-2 or TRBV6-3 with TRBJ1-6, with no clear D. The CDR3 sequence is 13 residues long. Germline-derived CDR1 and CDR2 are MNHEY and SVGEGT. V lost 7 bases and J lost 8, with 12 bases in between. The CDR3 region has the DNA TGTGCCAGCACTAGATTTCTTGATTCACCCCTCCACTTT. Protein sequence: CASTRFLDSPLHF.

This clonotype has a count of ten or more. The chain employs TRBV7-9 and TRBJ2-2, with 9 bases matching TRBD2. Losses at the gene ends were 0 bases for V and 6 bases for J; bases not matched to a gene: 8. Germline loops: CDR1 SEHNR, CDR2 FQNEAQ (reference sequence). The CDR3 spans 17 residues. The CDR3 DNA reads TGTGCCAGCAGCTTAGCCGTCCCTAGCGGGGTTTCCGGGGAGCTGTTTTTT. This translates into CASSLAVPSGVSGELFF.

The chain carries TRBV4-1 and TRBJ1-2; a weak D match, TRBD1 (5 bases). This CDR3 is 14 amino acids long. V lost 4 bases, J lost 8 bases, and 17 bases lay in between. CDR1 is MGHRA and CDR2 is YSYEKL in the germline V gene. Here the CDR3 DNA reads TGCGCCAGCAGCCGGGGCCCCCTGACCGACGGCTACACCTTC. Protein: CASSRGPLTDGYTF.

This clonotype was counted at least ten times. The chain is built from TRBV12-3 or TRBV12-4 and TRBJ2-7, with 8 bases that match TRBD1. CDR3 length: 14 residues. Losses at the gene ends were 6 bases for V and 3 bases for J; bases not matched to a gene: 7. Written as DNA, the CDR3 is TGTGCCAGCAGCCCGGGACAGGCTTACTACGAGCAGTACTTC. It specifies CASSPGQAYYEQYF.

This clonotype was seen many times. The rearrangement uses TRBV15 and TRBJ2-3; TRBD2 matches at 7 bases. This CDR3 region has 16 residues. The germline V gene encodes CDR1 LNHNV and CDR2 YYDKDF (reference sequence). The trim removed 0 bases at V and 4 bases at J, leaving 7 bases unmatched. CDR3 nucleotide sequence: TGTGCCACCAGCAGAGATCGCGGGAGAGGGTCAGATACGCAGTATTTT. This codes for CATSRDRGRGSDTQYF.

Many counts were recorded for this clonotype. This chain links TRBV2 with TRBJ2-3; the D is unclear. CDR1 SNHLY and CDR2 FYNNEI come from the germline V gene. CDR3 length: 11 amino acids. The V end was cut by 4 bases, the J end by 6 bases, with 5 bases between. The CDR3 region is CASSGYDTQYF. CDR3 bases: TGTGCCAGCAGTGGATACGATACGCAGTATTTT.

The chain employs TRBV6-1 and TRBJ1-4; possibly TRBD1 for D (5 bases). V lost 6 bases, J lost 4 bases, and 12 bases lay in between. This CDR3 region has 14 residues. CDR1 and CDR2 from the germline V gene are MNHNS and SASEGT. The CDR3 bases are TGTGCCAGCAGGGAGAGTGGGGGTAATGAAAAACTGTTTTTT. This translates into CASRESGGNEKLFF.

At least ten counts were recorded for this clonotype. The CDR3 bases are TGTGCCAGCAGCTTAGGAGCGGCGAACACCGGGGAGCTGTTTTTT. It specifies CASSLGAANTGELFF. The gene calls are TRBV7-3 and TRBJ2-2; TRBD2 might be the D (5 bases). V was trimmed by 2 bases and J by 0 bases, leaving 7 bases between them. The CDR3 runs 15 residues. Germline loops: CDR1 SGHTA, CDR2 FQGTGA.

In its sample, this clonotype was seen many times. The V call is TRBV15, the J call TRBJ1-2; D is perhaps TRBD1 (6 bases). The germline V and J ends were trimmed by 5 bases and 0 bases, with 22 bases remaining between them. From germline, CDR1 is LNHNV and CDR2 YYDKDF (reference sequence). This CDR3 comprises 18 residues. The CDR3 here is CATSSLAPDRTANYGYTF. CDR3 DNA: TGTGCCACCAGCTCCCTGGCCCCAGACAGGACCGCTAACTATGGCTACACCTTC.

The genes are TRBV20-1 and TRBJ1-1, with a weak D call TRBD1 (5 bases). This CDR3 is built from 17 residues. CDR1 and CDR2 from the germline V gene are DFQATT and SNEGSKA (reference sequence). V gave up 0 bases and J gave up 1 base, with 18 bases separating them. CDR3 sequence reads: CSARDWGGPRGNTEAFF. CDR3 in DNA: TGCAGTGCTAGAGATTGGGGCGGGCCTAGGGGGAACACTGAAGCTTTCTTT.

The V gene is TRBV7-8, the J gene TRBJ2-7, with 12 bases matching TRBD2. The V gene's germline CDR1 is SGHVS and CDR2 FQNEAQ. The junction had 4 bases not matched to a gene; V was cut back by 4 bases and J by 3 bases. The CDR3 is made up of 15 amino acids. CDR3 coding DNA: TGTGCCAGCAGCTCTAGCGGGAGGGCCGTCTACGAGCAGTACTTC. This sequence encodes CASSSSGRAVYEQYF.

This clonotype was observed at least ten times. The CDR3 loop reads CASSLDRDGQEKLFF. Written as DNA, the CDR3 is TGTGCCAGCAGTTTAGACCGGGACGGCCAGGAAAAACTGTTTTTT. The genes are TRBV28 and TRBJ1-4; possible D gene TRBD1, 5 bases. Germline loops: CDR1 MDHEN, CDR2 SYDVKM. The germline V and J ends were trimmed by 2 bases and 8 bases, with 15 bases remaining between them. The CDR3 sequence is 15 residues long.

J is TRBJ2-2 and V is TRBV20-1, with 8 nucleotides matching TRBD1. Germline V gene lookup returns CDR1 DFQATT and CDR2 SNEGSKA (reference sequence). The V segment lost 6 bases and the J segment 6 bases; nucleotides outside the gene matches: 6. The CDR3 loop spans 13 amino acids. The chain's CDR3 is CSARTGFPGELFF. CDR3 nucleotides: TGCAGTGCAAGGACAGGGTTCCCCGGGGAGCTGTTTTTT.

CDR3 loop: CASSTDRGFGELFF. The CDR3 DNA reads TGTGCCAGCTCAACGGACAGGGGGTTCGGGGAGCTGTTTTTT. The rearrangement uses TRBV18 and TRBJ2-2; 10 bases align to TRBD1. Germline-derived CDR1 and CDR2 are KGHSH and LQKENI. V lost 5 bases and J lost 7; bases outside the gene matches: 4. The CDR3 is 14 amino acids. The full variable domain, with the rest looked up from reference TRBV18 and TRBJ2-2, is NAGVMQNPRHLVRRRGQEARLRCSPMKGHSHVYWYRQLPEEGLKFMVYLQKENIIDESGMPKERFSAEFPKEGPSILRIQQVVRGDSAAYFCASSTDRGFGELFFGEGSRLTVL.

The rearrangement links TRBV5-1 to TRBJ2-7; 12 nucleotides align to TRBD2. The CDR3 consists of 14 residues. After removal of 4 bases from V and 6 bases from J, the junction contained 5 bases not matched to a gene. Germline V gives CDR1 SGHRS, CDR2 YFSETQ. CDR3 nucleotides: TGCGCCAGCAGCGAGACTAGCGGGAGTCTCGAGCAGTACTTC. Its protein is CASSETSGSLEQYF.

Many counts were recorded for this clonotype. The rearrangement joins TRBV7-2 to TRBJ2-3, with 10 bases aligning to TRBD2. This CDR3 comprises 18 residues. Germline-derived CDR1 and CDR2 are SGHTA and FQGNSA. V trimming: 5 bases; J trimming: 2 bases; junction bases outside the gene matches: 13. DNA for the CDR3: TGTGCCAGCAGCCACGAAAGAGCGGGGGGGGGTTACACAGATACGCAGTATTTT. Amino acids: CASSHERAGGGYTDTQYF.

This clonotype was observed many times. V is TRBV7-6 and J is TRBJ2-7; 8 bases fit TRBD1. V dropped 5 bases and J dropped 1; count of bases not matched to a gene: 4. The germline V gene encodes CDR1 SGHVS and CDR2 FNYEAQ. The CDR3 covers 14 residues. The CDR3 sequence: CASSLDRASYEQYF. CDR3 DNA: TGTGCCAGCAGCCTGGACAGGGCGTCCTACGAGCAGTACTTC.

The rearrangement links TRBV29-1 to TRBJ2-5, with TRBD2 as a possible D gene (6 bases). This CDR3 comprises 16 residues. The V and J ends lost 4 bases and 2 bases respectively, with 20 bases between them. The germline gives CDR1 SQVTM, CDR2 ANQGSEA. The CDR3 region has the DNA TGCAGCGTTGCTTATGGCGGGGTGAAAGTTCAAGAGACCCAGTACTTC. Protein: CSVAYGGVKVQETQYF. Based on the CDR3 plus reference TRBV29-1 and TRBJ2-5, the full variable domain is SAVISQKPSRDICQRGTSLTIQCQVDSQVTMMFWYRQQPGQSLTLIATANQGSEATYESGFVIDKFPISRPNLTFSTLTVSNMSPEDSSIYLCSVAYGGVKVQETQYFGPGTRLLVL.

This clonotype was recorded at least ten times. The rearrangement links TRBV12-3 or TRBV12-4 to TRBJ1-2; no reliable D call. The CDR3 runs 15 residues. V was clipped by 1 base and J by 3 bases, with 12 bases between them. The CDR3 DNA reads as TGTGCCAGCAGTTTAGATTTCCCTGGGGACTATGGCTACACCTTC. Its translation is CASSLDFPGDYGYTF.